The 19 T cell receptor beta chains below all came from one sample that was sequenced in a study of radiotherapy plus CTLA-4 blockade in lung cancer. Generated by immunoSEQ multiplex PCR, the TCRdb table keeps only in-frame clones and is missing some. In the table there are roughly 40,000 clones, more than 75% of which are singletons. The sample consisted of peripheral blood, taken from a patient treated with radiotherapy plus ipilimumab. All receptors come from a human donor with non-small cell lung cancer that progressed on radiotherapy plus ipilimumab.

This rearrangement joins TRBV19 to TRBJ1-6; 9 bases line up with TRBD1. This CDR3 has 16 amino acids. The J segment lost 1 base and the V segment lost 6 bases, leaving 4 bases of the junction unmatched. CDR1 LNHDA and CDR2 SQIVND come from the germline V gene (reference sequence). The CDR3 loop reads CASSSDRGSYNSPLHF. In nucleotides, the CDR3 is TGTGCCAGTAGCTCGGACAGGGGTTCCTATAATTCACCCCTCCACTTT.

CDR3 bases: TGCGCCAGCAGTGAGGAGTTACTAGCGGGGGGAACAGATACGCAGTATTTT. Encoded protein: CASSEELLAGGTDTQYF. V is TRBV10-2 and J is TRBJ2-3, with TRBD2 matching over 12 bases. From germline, CDR1 is WSHSY and CDR2 SAAADI. CDR3 length equals 17 residues. V gave up 2 bases and J gave up 3 bases; unmatched junction bases: 6.

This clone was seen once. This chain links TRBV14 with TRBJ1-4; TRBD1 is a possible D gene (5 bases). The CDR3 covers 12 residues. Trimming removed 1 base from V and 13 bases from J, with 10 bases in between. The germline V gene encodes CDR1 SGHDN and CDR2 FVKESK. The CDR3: CASSQAGATLFF. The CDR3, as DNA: TGTGCCAGCAGCCAAGCTGGGGCGACACTGTTTTTT.

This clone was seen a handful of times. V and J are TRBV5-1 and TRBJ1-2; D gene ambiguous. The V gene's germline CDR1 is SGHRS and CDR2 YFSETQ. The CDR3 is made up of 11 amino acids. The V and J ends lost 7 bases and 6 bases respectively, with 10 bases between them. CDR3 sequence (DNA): TGCGCCAGCCGGGGAGGGAATGGCTACACCTTC. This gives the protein CASRGGNGYTF.

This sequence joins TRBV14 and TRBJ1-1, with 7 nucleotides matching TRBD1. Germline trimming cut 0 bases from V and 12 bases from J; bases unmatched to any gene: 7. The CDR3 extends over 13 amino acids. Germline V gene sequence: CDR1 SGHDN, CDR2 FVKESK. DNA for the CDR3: TGTGCCAGCAGCCAAGATTCCCGACAGGGACCTTTCTTT. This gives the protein CASSQDSRQGPFF.

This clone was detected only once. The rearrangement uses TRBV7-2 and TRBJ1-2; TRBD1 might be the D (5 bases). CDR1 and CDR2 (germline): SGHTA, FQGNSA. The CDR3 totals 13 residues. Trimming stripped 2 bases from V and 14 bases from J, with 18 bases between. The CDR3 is CASSLTSDGGRTF. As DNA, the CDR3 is TGTGCCAGCAGCTTAACCTCTGACGGGGGTAGGACCTTC.

The CDR3 sequence is CASSVAPRTGNTEAFF. CDR3 nucleotides: TGTGCCAGCAGCGTAGCCCCCCGGACAGGGAACACTGAAGCTTTCTTT. The chain joins TRBV9 to TRBJ1-1; 7 bases line up with TRBD1. Per the germline V gene, CDR1 is SGDLS and CDR2 is YYNGEE. Trimming took 0 bases from V and 1 from J; bases not matched to a gene: 6. CDR3 length: 16 residues.

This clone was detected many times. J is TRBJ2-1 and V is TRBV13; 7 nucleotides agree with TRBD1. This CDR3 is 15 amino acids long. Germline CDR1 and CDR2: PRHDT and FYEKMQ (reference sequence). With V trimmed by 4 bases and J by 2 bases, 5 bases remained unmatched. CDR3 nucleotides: TGTGCCAGCAGCTCACAGGGGTTTACCTACAATGAGCAGTTCTTC. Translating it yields CASSSQGFTYNEQFF.

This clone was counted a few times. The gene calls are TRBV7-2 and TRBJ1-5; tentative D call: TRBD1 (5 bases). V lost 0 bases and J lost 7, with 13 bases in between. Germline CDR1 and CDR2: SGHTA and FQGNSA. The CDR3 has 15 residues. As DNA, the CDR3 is TGTGCCAGCAGCTTAGCGGGAGGGACGGGACAGCCCCAGCATTTT. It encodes CASSLAGGTGQPQHF.

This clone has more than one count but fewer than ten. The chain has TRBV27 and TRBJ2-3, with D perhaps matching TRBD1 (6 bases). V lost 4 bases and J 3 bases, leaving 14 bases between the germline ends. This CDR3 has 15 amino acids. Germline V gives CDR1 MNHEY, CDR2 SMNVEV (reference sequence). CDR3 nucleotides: TGTGCCAGCAGTTACAGGGTGGCGTGGACAGATACGCAGTATTTT. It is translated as CASSYRVAWTDTQYF.

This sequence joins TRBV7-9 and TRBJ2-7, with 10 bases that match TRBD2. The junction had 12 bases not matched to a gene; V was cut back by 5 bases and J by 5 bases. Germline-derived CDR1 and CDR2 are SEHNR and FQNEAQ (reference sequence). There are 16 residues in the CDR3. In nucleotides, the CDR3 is TGTGCCAGCAGCAAATCAGCGGGGGGGCTTGTAGACGAGCAGTACTTC. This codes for CASSKSAGGLVDEQYF.

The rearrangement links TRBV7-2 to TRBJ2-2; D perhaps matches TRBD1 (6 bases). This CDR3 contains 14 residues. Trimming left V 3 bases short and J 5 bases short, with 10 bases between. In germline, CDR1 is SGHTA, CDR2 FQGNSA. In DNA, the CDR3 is TGTGCCAGCAGCTTTAACAGGGTGACCGGGGAGCTGTTTTTT. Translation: CASSFNRVTGELFF.

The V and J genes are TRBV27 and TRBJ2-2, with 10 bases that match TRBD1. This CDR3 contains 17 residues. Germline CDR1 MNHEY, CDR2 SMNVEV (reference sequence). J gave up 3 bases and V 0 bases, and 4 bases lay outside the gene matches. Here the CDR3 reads CASSLSGTGDYTGELFF. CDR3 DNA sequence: TGTGCCAGCAGTTTATCCGGGACAGGGGATTACACCGGGGAGCTGTTTTTT.

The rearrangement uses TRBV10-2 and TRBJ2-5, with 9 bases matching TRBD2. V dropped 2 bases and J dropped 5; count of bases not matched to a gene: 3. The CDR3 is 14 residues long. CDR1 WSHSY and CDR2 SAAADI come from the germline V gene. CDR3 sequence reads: CASSEPGLAETQYF. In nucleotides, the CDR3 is TGCGCCAGCAGTGAGCCAGGACTAGCGGAGACCCAGTACTTC.

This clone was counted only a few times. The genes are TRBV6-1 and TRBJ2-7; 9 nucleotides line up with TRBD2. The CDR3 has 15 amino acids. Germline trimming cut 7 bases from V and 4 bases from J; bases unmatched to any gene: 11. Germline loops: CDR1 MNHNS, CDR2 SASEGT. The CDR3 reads CASIKRTLAGYEQYF. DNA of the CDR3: TGTGCCAGCATCAAACGTACCCTAGCGGGGTACGAGCAGTACTTC.

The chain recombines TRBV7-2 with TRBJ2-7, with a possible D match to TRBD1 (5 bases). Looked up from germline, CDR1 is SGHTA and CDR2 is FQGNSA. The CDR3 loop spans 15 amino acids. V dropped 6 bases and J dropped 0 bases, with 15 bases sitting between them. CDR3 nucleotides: TGTGCCAGCAGTCACAGACGGCAGGGCTCCTACGAGCAGTACTTC. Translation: CASSHRRQGSYEQYF.

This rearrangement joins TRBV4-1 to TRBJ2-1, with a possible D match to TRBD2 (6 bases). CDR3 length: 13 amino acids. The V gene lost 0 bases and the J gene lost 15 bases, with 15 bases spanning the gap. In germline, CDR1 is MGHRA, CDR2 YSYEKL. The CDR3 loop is CASSQDPGGVRFF. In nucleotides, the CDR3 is TGCGCCAGCAGCCAAGATCCCGGAGGGGTCCGGTTCTTC.

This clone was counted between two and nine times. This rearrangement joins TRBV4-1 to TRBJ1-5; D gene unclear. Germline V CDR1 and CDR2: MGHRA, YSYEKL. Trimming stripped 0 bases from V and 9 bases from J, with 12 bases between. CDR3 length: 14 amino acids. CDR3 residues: CASSQDQVVGPQHF. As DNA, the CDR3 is TGCGCCAGCAGCCAAGATCAGGTCGTAGGGCCCCAGCATTTT.

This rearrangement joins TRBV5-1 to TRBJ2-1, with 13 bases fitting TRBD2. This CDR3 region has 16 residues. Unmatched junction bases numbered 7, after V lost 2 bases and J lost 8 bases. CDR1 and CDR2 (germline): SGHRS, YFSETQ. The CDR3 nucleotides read TGCGCCAGCAGCTTTCGGACTAGCGGGGGAACTGATGAGCAGTTCTTC. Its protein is CASSFRTSGGTDEQFF.